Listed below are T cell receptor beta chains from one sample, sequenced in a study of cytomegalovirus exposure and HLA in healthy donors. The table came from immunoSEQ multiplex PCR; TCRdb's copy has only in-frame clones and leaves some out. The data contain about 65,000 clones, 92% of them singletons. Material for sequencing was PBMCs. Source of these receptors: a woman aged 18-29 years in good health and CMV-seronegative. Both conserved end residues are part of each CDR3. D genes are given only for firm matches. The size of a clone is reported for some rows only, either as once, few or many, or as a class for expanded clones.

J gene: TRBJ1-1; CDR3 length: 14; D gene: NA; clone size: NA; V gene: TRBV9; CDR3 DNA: TGTGCCAGCACCCCGACCATCGGGGGCACTGAAGCTTTCTTT; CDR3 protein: CASTPTIGGTEAFF
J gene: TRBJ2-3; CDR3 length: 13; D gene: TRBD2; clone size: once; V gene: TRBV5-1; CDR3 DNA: TGCGCCAGCAGCTCGGGGGGACCAGATACGCAGTATTTT; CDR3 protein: CASSSGGPDTQYF
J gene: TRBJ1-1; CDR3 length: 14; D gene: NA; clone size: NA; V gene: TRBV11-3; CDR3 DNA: TGTGCCAGCAGCTTAACAGCTATGAACACTGAAGCTTTCTTT; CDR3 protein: CASSLTAMNTEAFF
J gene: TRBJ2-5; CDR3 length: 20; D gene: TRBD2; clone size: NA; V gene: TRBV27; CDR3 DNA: TGTGCCAGCAGTTCACGAAAGGGGACTAGCTCGAATGCGAGACAAGAGACCCAGTACTTC; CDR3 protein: CASSSRKGTSSNARQETQYF
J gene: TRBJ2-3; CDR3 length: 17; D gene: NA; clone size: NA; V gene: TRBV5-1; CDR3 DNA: TGCGCCAGCAGCTTGTTGAAGGACAGTTATCAAGAGAATACGCAGTATTTT; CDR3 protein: CASSLLKDSYQENTQYF
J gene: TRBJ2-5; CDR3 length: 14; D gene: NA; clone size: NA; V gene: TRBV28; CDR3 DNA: TGTGCCAGCAGTTACCGTCTAGGAAAAGAGACCCAGTACTTC; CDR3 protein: CASSYRLGKETQYF
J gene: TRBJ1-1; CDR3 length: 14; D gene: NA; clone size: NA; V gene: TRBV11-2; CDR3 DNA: TGTGCCAGCAGCTTAGTTCCATCGAACACTGAAGCTTTCTTT; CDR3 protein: CASSLVPSNTEAFF
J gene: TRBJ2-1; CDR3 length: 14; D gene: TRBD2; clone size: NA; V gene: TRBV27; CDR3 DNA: TGTGCCAGCACCTCTATAGGGTCGCGGGAGGTGCAGTTCTTC; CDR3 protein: CASTSIGSREVQFF
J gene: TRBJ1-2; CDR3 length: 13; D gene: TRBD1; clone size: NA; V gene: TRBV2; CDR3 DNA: TGTGCCAGCAGCGACAGGGAAGACTATGGCTACACCTTC; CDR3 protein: CASSDREDYGYTF
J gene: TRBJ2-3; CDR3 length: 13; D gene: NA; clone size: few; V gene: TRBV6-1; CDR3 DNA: TGTGCCAGCAGTGGATTAGCTCTAGATACGCAGTATTTT; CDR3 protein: CASSGLALDTQYF
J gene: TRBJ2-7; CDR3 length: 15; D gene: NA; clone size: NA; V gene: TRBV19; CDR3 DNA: TGTGCCAGTAGTAAGGGCGGGCCCTATCCCTACGAGCAGTACTTC; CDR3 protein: CASSKGGPYPYEQYF
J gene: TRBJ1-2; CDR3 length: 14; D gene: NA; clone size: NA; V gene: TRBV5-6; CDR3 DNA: TGTGCCAGCAGCTTTGGGGGCTTGGATTATGGCTACACCTTC; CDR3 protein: CASSFGGLDYGYTF
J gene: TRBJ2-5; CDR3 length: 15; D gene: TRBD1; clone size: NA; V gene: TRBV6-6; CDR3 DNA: TGTGCCAGCAGGGAGGACAGGGGCCTTCAAGAGACCCAGTACTTC; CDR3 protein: CASREDRGLQETQYF
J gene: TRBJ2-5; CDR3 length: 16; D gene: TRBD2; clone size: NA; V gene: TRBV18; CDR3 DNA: TGTGCCAGCTCACCACCGACTAGCGGGGGGGAAGAGACCCAGTACTTC; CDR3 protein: CASSPPTSGGEETQYF
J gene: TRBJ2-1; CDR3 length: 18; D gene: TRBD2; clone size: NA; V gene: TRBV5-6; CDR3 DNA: TGTGCCAGCAGCCGGAGGGGCGCGAGACTAGCGTCTCGACGTGAGCAGTTCTTC; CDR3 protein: CASSRRGARLASRREQFF
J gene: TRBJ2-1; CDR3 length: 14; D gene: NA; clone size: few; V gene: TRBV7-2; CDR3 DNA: TGTGCCAGCAGCGCTAGCCACTCATCAAGCGAGCAGTTCTTC; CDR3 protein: CASSASHSSSEQFF
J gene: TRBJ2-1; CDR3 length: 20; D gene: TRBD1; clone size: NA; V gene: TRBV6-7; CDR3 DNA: TGTGCCAGCAGTTACTCGCGCCCAGCTTGGGACAGGGGGAATTTGTATGAGCAGTTCTTC; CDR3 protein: CASSYSRPAWDRGNLYEQFF
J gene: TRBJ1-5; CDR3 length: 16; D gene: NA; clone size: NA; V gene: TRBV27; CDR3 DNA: TGTGCCAGCAGTGCTAACAGACCCTCGGGGGGTCAGCCCCAGCATTTT; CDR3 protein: CASSANRPSGGQPQHF
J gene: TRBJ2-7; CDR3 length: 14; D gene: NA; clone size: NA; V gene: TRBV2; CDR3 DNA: TGTGCCAGCGACCACCGGACAGTCTCCTACGAGCAGTACTTC; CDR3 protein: CASDHRTVSYEQYF
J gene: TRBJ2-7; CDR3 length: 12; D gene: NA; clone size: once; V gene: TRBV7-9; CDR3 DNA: TGTGCCAGCAGCGAGATATACCGGGAAGAGTACTTC; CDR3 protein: CASSEIYREEYF
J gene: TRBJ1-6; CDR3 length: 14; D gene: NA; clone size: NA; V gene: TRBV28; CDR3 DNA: TGTGCCAGCAGTTTCGGGGGACTGAATTCACCCCTCCACTTT; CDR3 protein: CASSFGGLNSPLHF
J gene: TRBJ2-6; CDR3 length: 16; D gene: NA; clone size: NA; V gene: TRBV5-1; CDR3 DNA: TGCGCCAGCAGCGTGGGGGGCACTACTGGGGCCAACGTCCTGACTTTC; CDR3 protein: CASSVGGTTGANVLTF
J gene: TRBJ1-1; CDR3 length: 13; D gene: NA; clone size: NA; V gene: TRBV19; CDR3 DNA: TGTGCCAGTGGCAGGGGCATGAACACTGAAGCTTTCTTT; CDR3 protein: CASGRGMNTEAFF
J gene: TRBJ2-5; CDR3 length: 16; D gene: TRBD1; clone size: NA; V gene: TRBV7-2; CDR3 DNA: TGTGCCAGCAGCGTAGTCGCTGGGACAGACCAAGAGACCCAGTACTTC; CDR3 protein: CASSVVAGTDQETQYF
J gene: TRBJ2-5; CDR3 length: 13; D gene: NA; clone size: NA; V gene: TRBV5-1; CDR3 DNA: TGCGCCAGCAGCCCGGACAGTCAAGAGACCCAGTACTTC; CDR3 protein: CASSPDSQETQYF
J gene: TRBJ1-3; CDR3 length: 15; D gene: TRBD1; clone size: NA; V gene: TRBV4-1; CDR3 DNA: TGCGCCAGCAGCCAGGGACAGGGGGCTGGAAACACCATATATTTT; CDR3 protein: CASSQGQGAGNTIYF
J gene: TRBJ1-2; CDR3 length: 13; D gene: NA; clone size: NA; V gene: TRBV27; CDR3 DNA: TGTGCCAGCAGTTTATCGGGGGGTGGTGGCTACACCTTC; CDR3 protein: CASSLSGGGGYTF
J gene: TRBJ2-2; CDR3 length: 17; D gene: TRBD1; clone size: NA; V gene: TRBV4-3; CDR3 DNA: TGCGCCAGCAGCCCCGGGACAGGGGTTTTGAACACCGGGGAGCTGTTTTTT; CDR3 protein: CASSPGTGVLNTGELFF
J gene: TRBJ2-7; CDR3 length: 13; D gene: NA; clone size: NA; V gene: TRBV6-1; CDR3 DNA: TGTGCCAGCAGTACAGAGAGCTCCTACGAGCAGTACTTC; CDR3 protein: CASSTESSYEQYF
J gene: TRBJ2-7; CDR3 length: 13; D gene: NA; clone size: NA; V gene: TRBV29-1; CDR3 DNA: TGCAGCGTTGCCTTTCAGGGGACCTACGAGCAGTACTTC; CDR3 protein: CSVAFQGTYEQYF
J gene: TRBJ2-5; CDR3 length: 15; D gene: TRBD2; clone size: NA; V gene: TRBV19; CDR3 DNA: TGTGCCAGTAGTATAGCAGCGGGGATGGGGGAGACCCAGTACTTC; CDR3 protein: CASSIAAGMGETQYF
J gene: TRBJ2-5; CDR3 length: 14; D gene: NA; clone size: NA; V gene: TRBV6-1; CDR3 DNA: TGTGCCAGCAGTGAACCTTCAGTTCAAGAGACCCAGTACTTC; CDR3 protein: CASSEPSVQETQYF
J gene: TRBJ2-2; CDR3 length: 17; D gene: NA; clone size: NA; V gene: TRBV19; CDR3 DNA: TGTGCCAGTAGTAAGAATGTGGCAAGCGGTAACACCGGGGAGCTGTTTTTT; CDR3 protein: CASSKNVASGNTGELFF
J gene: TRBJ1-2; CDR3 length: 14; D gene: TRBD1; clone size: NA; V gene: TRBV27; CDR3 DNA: TGTGCCAGCAGTTTGTCCCAGGGGGCGCTTGGCTACACCTTC; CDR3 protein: CASSLSQGALGYTF
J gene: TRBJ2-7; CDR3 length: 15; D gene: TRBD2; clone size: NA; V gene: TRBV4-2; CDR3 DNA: TGTGCCAGCAGCCAAGAGAGCGGGACCCCCTACGAGCAGTACTTC; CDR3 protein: CASSQESGTPYEQYF
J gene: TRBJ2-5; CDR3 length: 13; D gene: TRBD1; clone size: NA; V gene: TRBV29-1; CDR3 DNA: TGCAGCGTAGCCCCGACAGGGGGAGAGACCCAGTACTTC; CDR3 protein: CSVAPTGGETQYF
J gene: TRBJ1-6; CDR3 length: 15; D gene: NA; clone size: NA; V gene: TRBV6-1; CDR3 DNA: TGTGCCAGCAGTGAATATCCAGGGGAAGGTTCACCCCTCCACTTT; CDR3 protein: CASSEYPGEGSPLHF
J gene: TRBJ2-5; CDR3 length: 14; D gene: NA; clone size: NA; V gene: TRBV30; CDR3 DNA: TGTGCCTGGAGTTTGCTAGGCGGCCAAGAGACCCAGTACTTC; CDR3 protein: CAWSLLGGQETQYF
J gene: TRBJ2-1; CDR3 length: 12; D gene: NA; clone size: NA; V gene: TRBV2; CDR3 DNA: TGTGCCAGCACCCTCCGGGACAATGAGCAGTTCTTC; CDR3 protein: CASTLRDNEQFF
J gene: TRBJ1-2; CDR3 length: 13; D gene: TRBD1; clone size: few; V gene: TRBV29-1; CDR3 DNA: TGCAGCGTTGAGGGACAGGGGATACATGGCTACACCTTC; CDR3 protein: CSVEGQGIHGYTF
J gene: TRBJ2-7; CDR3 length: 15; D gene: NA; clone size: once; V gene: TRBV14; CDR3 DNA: TGTGCCAGCAGCCGAGGCCGGACAGCTACCTACGAGCAGTACTTC; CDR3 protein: CASSRGRTATYEQYF
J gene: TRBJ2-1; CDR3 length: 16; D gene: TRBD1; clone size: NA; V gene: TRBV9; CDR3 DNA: TGTGCCAGCAGCGTAAGGGGACAGCATTCTTACAATGAGCAGTTCTTC; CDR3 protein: CASSVRGQHSYNEQFF